The entry below describes one T cell receptor (beta chain). Little can be read into the size of this beta chain, an off-target read in a library designed for alpha chains. One entry per CDR3 protein, called by TCRdb with MiXCR from the RT-PCR reads. The sample gives roughly 6,000 distinct CDR3 sequences, roughly nine tenths of which show up once; 6.5% to 8.5% is in the top ten. The V gene's germline CDR1 is LNHNV and CDR2 YYDKDF (reference sequence). The V end lost 0 bases, the J end lost 1 base, and 10 bases lay between the germline ends. This CDR3 region has 15 residues. The clonotype comes from a female donor in good health, serving as a healthy control. The chain couples TRBV15 to TRBJ2-7; D call uncertain. Sequencing was done on a sample of memory CD4+ T cells from blood. CDR3 sequence (DNA): TGTGCCACCAGCAGAGATGTGCAGGCTTCCTACGAGCAGTACTTC. This sequence encodes CATSRDVQASYEQYF.